This T cell receptor (beta chain) was obtained from a study of molecular identifiers for immune sequencing clone quantification. TCRdb itself ran the PCR reads through MiXCR, one entry per CDR3 protein. The top ten clones hold roughly 0.7% of a sample with over 300,000 distinct CDR3 sequences, roughly 24% of them seen once. Trimming removed 4 bases from V and 0 bases from J, with 9 bases in between. This CDR3 comprises 15 residues. Germline-derived CDR1 and CDR2 are MGHRA and YSYEKL. This clonotype was sampled from a human donor in good health. Some libraries in this study had Jurkat cell RNA spiked in. Sequenced input: naive CD8+ T cells from blood, with Jurkat cell RNA spiked in. The subset here: FACS-sorted CD8+CD4-CCR7+CD45RA+ naive T cells. The chain recombines TRBV4-1 with TRBJ2-2; no clear D gene. The CDR3 DNA is TGCGCCAGCAGCCTAAATACAGCGAACACCGGGGAGCTGTTTTTT. Its protein is CASSLNTANTGELFF.